This TCR beta chain was sequenced in a study of regulatory T cells in long-lasting Graves disease. With iRepertoire HTBI primers and Arm-PCR of CDR3 regions, TCR beta libraries were built. MiXCR was run by TCRdb on the multiplex PCR reads, yielding one entry per CDR3 protein. The repertoire consists of roughly 500,000 distinct CDR3 sequences, with roughly 14% occurring once and the leading ten covering 8.5% to 10%. This sample's time point: newly diagnosed GD, antithyroid drugs for less than 3 months. PBMCs were the source of the RNA used for TCR sequencing. It was by American Thyroid Association guidelines that Graves' disease was diagnosed. This clonotype has only a few counts. V lost 1 base to trimming and J lost 6 bases; unmatched junction nucleotides: 8. Looked up from germline, CDR1 is SGHDN and CDR2 is FVKESK. CDR3 size: 16 residues. The data were also submitted as part of a second study, on T cells in Graves' hyperthyroidism and ophthalmopathy. That source notes: TCR CDR3 regions were first amplified by RT-PCR with HTBI primers. Separation of ophthalmopathy from stable hyperthyroidism was achieved by a 13 V-J model.

The sequences come from peripheral blood mononuclear cells (PBMCs), collected at new diagnosis, from a patient treated with antithyroid drugs. The chain links TRBV14 to TRBJ2-2, with 7 bases that match TRBD2. The sequence was collected from a man between 25 and 39 years old with Graves disease. As DNA, the CDR3 is TGTGCCAGCAGCCAAGGAAGAGGGAGGGCCTCCGGGGAGCTGTTTTTT. The encoded protein is CASSQGRGRASGELFF. Combining the CDR3 with reference TRBV14 and TRBJ2-2 gives the whole variable domain EAGVTQFPSHSVIEKGQTVTLRCDPISGHDNLYWYRRVMGKEIKFLLHFVKESKQDESGMPNNRFLAERTGGTYSTLKVQPAELEDSGVYFCASSQGRGRASGELFFGEGSRLTVL.